The 22 T cell receptor beta chains listed next were all sequenced from one sample in a study of blood T cell repertoires in COVID-19. Sequenced by immunoSEQ multiplex PCR; TCRdb stores in-frame clones only, minus some. Of about 290,000 clones in the sample, 89% were seen once. The source material was PBMCs or T cells enriched from blood (not recorded which). Source of these receptors: a woman aged 40 to 50 who had recovered from COVID-19.

This rearrangement joins TRBV7-8 to TRBJ1-4, with D possibly TRBD1 on 5 matching bases. The germline V gene has CDR1 SGHVS and CDR2 FQNEAQ. The CDR3 contains 16 residues. V was trimmed by 5 bases and J by 5 bases, leaving 18 bases between them. DNA of the CDR3: TGTGCCAGCAGCGAGGGGAGGGTAATTTTGAATGAAAAACTGTTTTTT. Residues: CASSEGRVILNEKLFF. The entire variable domain, with the rest obtained from reference TRBV7-8 and TRBJ1-4, is as follows: GAGVSQSPRYKVAKRGQDVALRCDPISGHVSLFWYQQALGQGPEFLTYFQNEAQLDKSGLPSDRFFAERPEGSVSTLKIQRTQQEDSAVYLCASSEGRVILNEKLFFGSGTQLSVL.

This chain connects TRBV3-1 (or the pseudogene TRBV3-2) to TRBJ1-2; no reliable D call. With 0 bases removed from V and 2 bases from J, the gap between germline ends came to 19 bases. CDR3 length: 18 amino acids. The V gene's germline CDR1 is LGHDT and CDR2 YNNKEL (reference sequence). The CDR3 sequence: CASSQELPQHTLNYGYTF. CDR3 nucleotide sequence: TGTGCCAGCAGCCAAGAACTGCCACAGCATACTTTGAACTATGGCTACACCTTC.

The gene calls are TRBV19 and TRBJ2-7, with 8 positions matching TRBD1. Trimming removed 7 bases from V and 7 bases from J; junction bases left unmatched: 6. The CDR3 runs 12 residues. Per germline, CDR1 LNHDA and CDR2 SQIVND (reference sequence). In DNA, the CDR3 is TGTGCCAGTACGACAGGGGAAGGGGAGCAGTACTTC. Translated: CASTTGEGEQYF.

This chain links TRBV3-1 (or the pseudogene TRBV3-2) with TRBJ1-1; D is perhaps TRBD1 (6 bases). The CDR3 runs 15 residues. CDR1 and CDR2 (germline): LGHDT, YNNKEL (reference sequence). Trimming left V 0 bases short and J 3 bases short, with 11 bases between. CDR3 protein: CASSQDGGAYTEAFF. The CDR3 nucleotides are TGTGCCAGCAGCCAAGACGGGGGGGCCTACACTGAAGCTTTCTTT.

The V call is TRBV5-1, the J call TRBJ2-3, with 10 bases that match TRBD1. This CDR3 spans 17 amino acids. Per germline, CDR1 SGHRS and CDR2 YFSETQ. V was clipped by 3 bases and J by 1 base; unmatched bases: 8. CDR3 sequence (DNA): TGCGCCAGCAGCTCAGGTGCCGGGACAGGGGGCACAGATACGCAGTATTTT. Protein sequence: CASSSGAGTGGTDTQYF.

The V call is TRBV7-2, the J call TRBJ1-3; possible D gene TRBD1, 6 bases. Germline V gives CDR1 SGHTA, CDR2 FQGNSA. Trimming removed 6 bases at V and 0 bases at J, with 18 bases between. The CDR3 sequence is 17 residues long. The CDR3 sequence is CASSSQGPQSSGNTIYF. CDR3 nucleotides: TGTGCCAGCAGTTCCCAGGGGCCACAGAGCTCTGGAAACACCATATATTTT.

This chain links TRBV9 with TRBJ1-1; D gene ambiguous. The V gene's germline CDR1 is SGDLS and CDR2 YYNGEE. V was cut by 0 bases and J by 4 bases, with 7 bases left in between. The CDR3 covers 13 residues. As DNA, the CDR3 is TGTGCCAGCAGCGTAGTGGCGGGCACTGAAGCTTTCTTT. Amino acid sequence: CASSVVAGTEAFF.

A single count supports this clone. The chain couples TRBV19 to TRBJ1-1, with 8 bases that match TRBD1. The ends lost 4 bases at V and 0 bases at J; junction bases unmatched: 7. The germline V gene encodes CDR1 LNHDA and CDR2 SQIVND (reference sequence). The CDR3 contains 16 residues. CDR3 sequence reads: CASSNQGAPMNTEAFF. In DNA form, the CDR3 reads TGTGCCAGTAGTAATCAGGGGGCCCCCATGAACACTGAAGCTTTCTTT. The full variable domain, rest sourced from reference TRBV19 and TRBJ1-1, is DGGITQSPKYLFRKEGQNVTLSCEQNLNHDAMYWYRQDPGQGLRLIYYSQIVNDFQKGDIAEGYSVSREKKESFPLTVTSAQKNPTAFYLCASSNQGAPMNTEAFFGQGTRLTVV.

In its sample, this clone was seen once. The chain links TRBV27 to TRBJ2-1; 7 nucleotides match TRBD1. The CDR3 spans 16 residues. Germline V gene sequence: CDR1 MNHEY, CDR2 SMNVEV (reference sequence). Trimming at V came to 5 bases and at J to 5 bases, leaving 12 bases not matched to a gene. The CDR3 DNA sequence: TGTGCCAGCAGTCCCCGGACAGGAAGGTTGGACAATGAGCAGTTCTTC. This codes for CASSPRTGRLDNEQFF.

The rearrangement links TRBV5-4 to TRBJ2-1, with TRBD2 as a possible D gene (6 bases). This CDR3 comprises 15 residues. Germline-derived CDR1 and CDR2 are SGHNT and YYREEE (reference sequence). Trimming took 4 bases from V and 4 from J, leaving 15 bases between them. The CDR3 loop reads CASSVQRGGYNEQFF. In DNA form, the CDR3 reads TGTGCCAGCAGCGTCCAGAGGGGAGGTTACAATGAGCAGTTCTTC.

The chain couples TRBV9 to TRBJ2-5, with 10 bases identical to TRBD2. With V trimmed by 3 bases and J by 0 bases, 11 bases remained unmatched. The germline CDR1 and CDR2 sequences are SGDLS and YYNGEE. The CDR3 has 18 amino acids. CDR3 sequence: CASSAGGLAPLNQETQYF. The CDR3 bases are TGTGCCAGCAGCGCTGGGGGACTAGCGCCTCTCAACCAAGAGACCCAGTACTTC.

The V and J genes are TRBV6-5 and TRBJ1-1; D might be TRBD1 (5 bases). Germline CDR1 reads MNHEY; CDR2 reads SVGAGI. Trimming removed 10 bases from V and 1 base from J, with 16 bases in between. CDR3 size: 14 residues. The CDR3 DNA follows: TGTGCCACCACCAAGGGTGGGGCGAACACTGAAGCTTTCTTT. Translating it yields CATTKGGANTEAFF.

V and J are TRBV4-3 and TRBJ2-2; no definite D call. Germline-derived CDR1 and CDR2 are LGHNA and YSLEER. This CDR3 is 13 amino acids long. The V and J ends lost 4 bases and 8 bases respectively, with 11 bases between them. The CDR3 DNA is TGCGCCAGCAGCCCCAACTCTGTGGGGGAGCTGTTTTTT. Its translation: CASSPNSVGELFF.

This clone was counted a few times. This sequence joins TRBV7-9 and TRBJ2-1; perhaps TRBD1 as D (5 bases). The CDR3 extends over 13 amino acids. Germline CDR1 reads SEHNR; CDR2 reads FQNEAQ (reference sequence). Trimming removed 2 bases at V and 6 bases at J, with 8 bases between. CDR3 bases: TGTGCCAGCAGCTTAAGGGGAAGCAATGAGCAGTTCTTC. Amino acid sequence: CASSLRGSNEQFF. Full variable domain (rest looked up from reference TRBV7-9 and TRBJ2-1): DTGVSQNPRHKITKRGQNVTFRCDPISEHNRLYWYRQTLGQGPEFLTYFQNEAQLEKSRLLSDRFSAERPKGSFSTLEIQRTEQGDSAMYLCASSLRGSNEQFFGPGTRLTVL.

The V call is TRBV12-5, the J call TRBJ1-1; D is unresolved. Trimming took 3 bases from V and 1 from J, leaving 6 bases between them. The CDR3 sequence is 13 residues long. Germline V CDR1 and CDR2: LGHNT, FRNRAP. CDR3 protein: CASGFTGNTEAFF. CDR3 DNA sequence: TGTGCTAGTGGTTTCACGGGGAACACTGAAGCTTTCTTT.

The chain joins TRBV6-6 to TRBJ2-7; 13 nucleotides agree with TRBD2. Losses at the gene ends were 5 bases for V and 7 bases for J; bases not matched to a gene: 20. The germline CDR1 and CDR2 sequences are MNHNY and SVGAGI (reference sequence). The CDR3 is made up of 19 amino acids. CDR3 region: CASSRSPGLAGRPPGEQYF. The CDR3 DNA is TGTGCCAGCAGTCGCAGTCCGGGACTAGCGGGAAGGCCCCCCGGGGAGCAGTACTTC.

The chain is built from TRBV5-1 and TRBJ1-2, with D perhaps matching TRBD1 (5 bases). Germline V CDR1 and CDR2: SGHRS, YFSETQ. This CDR3 region has 15 residues. Deletions cut 0 bases from V and 2 bases from J, with 11 bases between. The CDR3 loop is CASSLGPGLNYGYTF. The CDR3, as DNA: TGCGCCAGCAGCTTGGGACCAGGGCTAAACTATGGCTACACCTTC.

The gene calls are TRBV7-2 and TRBJ2-1; 10 bases are shared with TRBD2. The V gene end was trimmed by 1 base and the J gene end by 2 bases; junction bases not matched to a gene: 8. Germline V CDR1 and CDR2: SGHTA, FQGNSA. The CDR3 is 18 residues long. The CDR3 bases are TGTGCCAGCAGCTTAGTGCGTAGCGGGAGGCCCCCCTACAATGAGCAGTTCTTC. It specifies CASSLVRSGRPPYNEQFF. The full variable domain, in which reference TRBV7-2 and TRBJ2-1 provide the parts outside the CDR3, is GAGVSQSPSNKVTEKGKDVELRCDPISGHTALYWYRQSLGQGLEFLIYFQGNSAPDKSGLPSDRFSAERTGGSVSTLTIQRTQQEDSAVYLCASSLVRSGRPPYNEQFFGPGTRLTVL.

The chain has TRBV9 and TRBJ1-1; a weak D match, TRBD1 (5 bases). Trimming stripped 0 bases from V and 3 bases from J, with 12 bases between. Looked up from germline, CDR1 is SGDLS and CDR2 is YYNGEE. The CDR3 has 15 residues. CDR3 sequence reads: CASSVGKGPYTEAFF. CDR3 in DNA: TGTGCCAGCAGCGTAGGAAAGGGGCCGTACACTGAAGCTTTCTTT.

This sequence joins TRBV7-2 and TRBJ2-2, with TRBD2 matching 8 bases. The CDR3 spans 15 residues. Per germline, CDR1 SGHTA and CDR2 FQGNSA. V trimming: 5 bases; J trimming: 7 bases; junction bases outside the gene matches: 9. CDR3 protein: CASSLGTSVRGELFF. CDR3 coding DNA: TGTGCCAGCAGCCTCGGGACTAGTGTGCGCGGGGAGCTGTTTTTT.

This chain uses TRBV7-9 with TRBJ1-2, with D unresolved. The ends were cut back, 1 base at V and 6 bases at J, with 9 bases in the middle. Germline values: CDR1 SEHNR, CDR2 FQNEAQ (reference sequence). This CDR3 is 13 amino acids long. The CDR3 sequence is CASSLGTLDGYTF. The CDR3 DNA is TGTGCCAGCAGCTTAGGGACTCTGGATGGCTACACCTTC. The full variable domain, completed using reference TRBV7-9 and TRBJ1-2, is DTGVSQNPRHKITKRGQNVTFRCDPISEHNRLYWYRQTLGQGPEFLTYFQNEAQLEKSRLLSDRFSAERPKGSFSTLEIQRTEQGDSAMYLCASSLGTLDGYTFGSGTRLTVV.

This clone was observed a single time. V usage is TRBV10-2 and J usage is TRBJ2-1; weak D call: TRBD2 (6 bases). Trimming left V 4 bases short and J 10 bases short, with 20 bases between. Germline V gene sequence: CDR1 WSHSY, CDR2 SAAADI. The CDR3 length is 15 residues. Here the CDR3 reads CASSVLGGAPGEQFF. The CDR3 bases are TGCGCCAGCAGTGTCCTAGGCGGGGCCCCTGGGGAGCAGTTCTTC.